This TCR beta chain was sequenced during a study of breast tumors, draining lymph nodes, adjacent tissues. The V gene's germline CDR1 is SNHLY and CDR2 FYNNEI. This CDR3 comprises 14 residues. With 6 bases removed from V and 0 bases from J, the gap between germline ends came to 9 bases. Overall study results and limits: Tumor T cell lymph node origin was a supported hypothesis, not proven. Luminal-like breast cancer showed significantly greater tumor-nontumor repertoire similarity than basal-like breast cancer did. Compared with lymph nodes, tumors were less diverse; compared with nontumor tissue, more. Findings are consistent with lymph node origin and intratumoral expansion of most tumor T cells.

Breast cancer patients provided tissue from their axillary draining lymph nodes. Each CDR3 protein gets one entry after TCRdb re-called the multiplex PCR reads with MiXCR. The sample lists fewer than 150,000 distinct CDR3 sequences, 21% occurring once. There are a few counts of this clonotype. Its antigen remains unknown. The sequenced sample was axillary lymph node tissue. The chain employs TRBV2 and TRBJ1-5; D unclear. The TCR originated in a female donor with breast cancer. Some clones in this sample may be carry-over from other donors' samples. CDR3 sequence reads: CASSAENSNQPQHF. In DNA, the CDR3 is TGTGCCAGCAGCGCCGAAAATAGCAATCAGCCCCAGCATTTT.